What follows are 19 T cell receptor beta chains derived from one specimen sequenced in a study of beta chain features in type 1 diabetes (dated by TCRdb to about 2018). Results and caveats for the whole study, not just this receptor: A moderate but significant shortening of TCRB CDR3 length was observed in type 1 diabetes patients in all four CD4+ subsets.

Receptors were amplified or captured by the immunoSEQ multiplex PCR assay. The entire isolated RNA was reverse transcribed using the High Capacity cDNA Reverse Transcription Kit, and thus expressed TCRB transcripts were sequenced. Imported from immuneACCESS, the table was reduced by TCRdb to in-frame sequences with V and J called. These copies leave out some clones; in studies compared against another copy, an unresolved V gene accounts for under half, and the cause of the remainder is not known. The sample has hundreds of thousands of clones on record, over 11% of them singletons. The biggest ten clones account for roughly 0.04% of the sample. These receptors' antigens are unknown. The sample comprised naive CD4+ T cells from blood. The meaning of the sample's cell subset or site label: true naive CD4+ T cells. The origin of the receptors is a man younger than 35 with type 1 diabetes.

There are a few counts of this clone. CDR3 protein: CASSSASGYTF. The CDR3 region has the DNA TGTGCCAGCAGCTCCGCATCTGGCTACACCTTC. This chain joins TRBV11-2 and TRBJ1-2; D unclear. V was cut by 4 bases and J by 7 bases, with 7 bases left in between. The CDR3 is 11 residues long. Germline lookup yields CDR1 SGHAT and CDR2 FQNNGV.

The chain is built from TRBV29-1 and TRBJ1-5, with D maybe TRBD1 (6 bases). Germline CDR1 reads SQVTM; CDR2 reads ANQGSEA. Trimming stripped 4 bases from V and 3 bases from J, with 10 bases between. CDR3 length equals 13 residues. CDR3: CSVVGQPNQPQHF. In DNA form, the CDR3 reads TGCAGCGTTGTTGGACAGCCCAATCAGCCCCAGCATTTT. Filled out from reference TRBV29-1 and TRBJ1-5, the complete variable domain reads SAVISQKPSRDICQRGTSLTIQCQVDSQVTMMFWYRQQPGQSLTLIATANQGSEATYESGFVIDKFPISRPNLTFSTLTVSNMSPEDSSIYLCSVVGQPNQPQHFGDGTRLSIL.

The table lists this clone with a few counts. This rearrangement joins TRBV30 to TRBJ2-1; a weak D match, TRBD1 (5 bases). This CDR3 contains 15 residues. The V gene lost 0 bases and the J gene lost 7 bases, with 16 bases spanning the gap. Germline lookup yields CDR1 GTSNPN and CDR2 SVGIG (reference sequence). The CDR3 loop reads CAWSVGRGLWNEQFF. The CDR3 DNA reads TGTGCCTGGAGTGTGGGTAGGGGCTTGTGGAATGAGCAGTTCTTC.

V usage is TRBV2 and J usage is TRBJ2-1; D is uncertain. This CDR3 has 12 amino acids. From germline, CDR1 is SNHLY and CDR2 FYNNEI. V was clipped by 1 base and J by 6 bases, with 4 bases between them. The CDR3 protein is CASSEGGNEQFF. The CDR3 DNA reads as TGTGCCAGCAGTGAAGGGGGCAATGAGCAGTTCTTC.

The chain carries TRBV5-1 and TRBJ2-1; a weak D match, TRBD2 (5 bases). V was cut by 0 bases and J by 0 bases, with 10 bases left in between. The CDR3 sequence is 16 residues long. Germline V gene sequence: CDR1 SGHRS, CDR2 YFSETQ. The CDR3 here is CASSLAGGNSYNEQFF. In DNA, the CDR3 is TGCGCCAGCAGCTTGGCCGGAGGCAACTCCTACAATGAGCAGTTCTTC.

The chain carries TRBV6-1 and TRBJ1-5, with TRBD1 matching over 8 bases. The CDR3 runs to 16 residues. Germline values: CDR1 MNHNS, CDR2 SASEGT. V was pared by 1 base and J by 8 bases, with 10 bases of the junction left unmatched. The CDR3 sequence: CASSEDRTGKSKPQHF. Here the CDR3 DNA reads TGTGCCAGCAGTGAAGATAGGACAGGGAAAAGTAAGCCCCAGCATTTT.

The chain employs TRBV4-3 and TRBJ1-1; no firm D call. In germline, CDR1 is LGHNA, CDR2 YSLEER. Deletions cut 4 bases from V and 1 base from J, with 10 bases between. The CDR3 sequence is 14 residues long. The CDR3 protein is CASSRTSGNTEAFF. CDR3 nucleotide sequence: TGCGCCAGCAGCCGGACTTCGGGGAACACTGAAGCTTTCTTT.

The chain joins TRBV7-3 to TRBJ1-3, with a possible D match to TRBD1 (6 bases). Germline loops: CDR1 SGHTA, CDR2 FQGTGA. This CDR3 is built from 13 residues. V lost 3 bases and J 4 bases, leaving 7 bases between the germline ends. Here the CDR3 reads CASSFDRGNTIYF. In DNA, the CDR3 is TGTGCCAGCAGCTTCGACAGGGGAAACACCATATATTTT.

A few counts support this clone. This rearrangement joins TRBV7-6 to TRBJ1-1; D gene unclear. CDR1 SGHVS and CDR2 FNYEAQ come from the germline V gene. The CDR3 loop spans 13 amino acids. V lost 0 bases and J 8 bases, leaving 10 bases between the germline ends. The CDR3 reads CASSLAKDLEAFF. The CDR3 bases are TGTGCCAGCAGCTTAGCCAAGGACCTGGAAGCTTTCTTT.

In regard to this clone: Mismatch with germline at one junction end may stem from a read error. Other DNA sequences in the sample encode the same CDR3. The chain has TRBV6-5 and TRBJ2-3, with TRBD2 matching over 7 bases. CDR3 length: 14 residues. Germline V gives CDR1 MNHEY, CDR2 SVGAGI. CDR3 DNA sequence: TGTGCCAGCAGTTACTTGACTAGCAGAGATACGCAGTATTTT. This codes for CASSYLTSRDTQYF.

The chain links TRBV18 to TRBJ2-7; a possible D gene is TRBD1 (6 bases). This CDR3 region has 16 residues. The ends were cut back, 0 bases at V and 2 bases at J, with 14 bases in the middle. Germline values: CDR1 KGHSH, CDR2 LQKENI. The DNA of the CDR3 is TGTGCCAGCTCACCACCGGGCAGGGGCAATACCTACGAGCAGTACTTC. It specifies CASSPPGRGNTYEQYF. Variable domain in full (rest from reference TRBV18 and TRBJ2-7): NAGVMQNPRHLVRRRGQEARLRCSPMKGHSHVYWYRQLPEEGLKFMVYLQKENIIDESGMPKERFSAEFPKEGPSILRIQQVVRGDSAAYFCASSPPGRGNTYEQYFGPGTRLTVT.

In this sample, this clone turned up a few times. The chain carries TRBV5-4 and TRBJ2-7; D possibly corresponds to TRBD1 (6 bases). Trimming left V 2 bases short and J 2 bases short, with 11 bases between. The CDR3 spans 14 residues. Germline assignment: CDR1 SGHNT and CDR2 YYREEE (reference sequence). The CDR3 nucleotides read TGTGCCAGCAGCTTCGGGACAACCACCTACGAGCAGTACTTC. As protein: CASSFGTTTYEQYF.

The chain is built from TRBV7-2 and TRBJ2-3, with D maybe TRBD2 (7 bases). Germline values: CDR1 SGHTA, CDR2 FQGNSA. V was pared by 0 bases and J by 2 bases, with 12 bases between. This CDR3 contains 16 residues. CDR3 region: CASSLAMAGATDTQYF. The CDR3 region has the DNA TGTGCCAGCAGCTTAGCGATGGCGGGGGCCACAGATACGCAGTATTTT.

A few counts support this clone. This CDR3 reads CASRPTGFGTQYF. Written as DNA, the CDR3 is TGTGCCAGCAGGCCAACAGGGTTCGGGACCCAGTACTTC. This chain joins TRBV6-5 and TRBJ2-5; weak D call: TRBD1 (6 bases). The CDR3 consists of 13 residues. Trimming pared 6 bases from V and 7 bases from J, leaving 15 bases between. The germline gives CDR1 MNHEY, CDR2 SVGAGI.

CDR3 protein: CATTRGGSNQPQHF. CDR3 bases: TGTGCCACCACTCGCGGGGGTAGCAATCAGCCCCAGCATTTT. This chain joins TRBV28 and TRBJ1-5; TRBD1 is a possible D gene (5 bases). The CDR3 has 14 amino acids. CDR1 is MDHEN, CDR2 SYDVKM, per germline. V lost 10 bases and J lost 0, with 13 bases in between.

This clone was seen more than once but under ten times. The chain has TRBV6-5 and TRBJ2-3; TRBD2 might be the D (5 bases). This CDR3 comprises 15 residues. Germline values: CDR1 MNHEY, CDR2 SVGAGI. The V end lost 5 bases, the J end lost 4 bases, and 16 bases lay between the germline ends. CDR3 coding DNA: TGTGCCAGCAGTCCCCGCGGGCTAGCCGCAGATACGCAGTATTTT. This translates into CASSPRGLAADTQYF.

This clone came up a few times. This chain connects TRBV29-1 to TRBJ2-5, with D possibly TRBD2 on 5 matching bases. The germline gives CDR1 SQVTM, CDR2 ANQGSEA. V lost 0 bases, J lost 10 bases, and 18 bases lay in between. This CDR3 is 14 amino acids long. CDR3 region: CSVEDRLTRWVQYF. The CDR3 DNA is TGCAGCGTTGAAGACAGACTAACAAGATGGGTCCAGTACTTC.

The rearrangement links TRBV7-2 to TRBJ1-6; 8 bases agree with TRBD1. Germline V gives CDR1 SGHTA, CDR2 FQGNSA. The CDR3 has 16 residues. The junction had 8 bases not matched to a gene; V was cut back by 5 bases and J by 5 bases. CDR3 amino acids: CASSPQGVKNNSPLHF. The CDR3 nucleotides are TGTGCCAGCAGCCCACAGGGGGTAAAGAATAATTCACCCCTCCACTTT.

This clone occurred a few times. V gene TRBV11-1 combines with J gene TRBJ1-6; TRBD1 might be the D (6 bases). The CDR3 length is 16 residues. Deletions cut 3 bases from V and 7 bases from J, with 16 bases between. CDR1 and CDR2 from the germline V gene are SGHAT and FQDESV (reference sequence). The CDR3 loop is CASSLRTALDNSPLHF. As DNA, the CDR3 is TGTGCCAGCAGCTTGAGGACAGCCTTAGACAATTCACCCCTCCACTTT.